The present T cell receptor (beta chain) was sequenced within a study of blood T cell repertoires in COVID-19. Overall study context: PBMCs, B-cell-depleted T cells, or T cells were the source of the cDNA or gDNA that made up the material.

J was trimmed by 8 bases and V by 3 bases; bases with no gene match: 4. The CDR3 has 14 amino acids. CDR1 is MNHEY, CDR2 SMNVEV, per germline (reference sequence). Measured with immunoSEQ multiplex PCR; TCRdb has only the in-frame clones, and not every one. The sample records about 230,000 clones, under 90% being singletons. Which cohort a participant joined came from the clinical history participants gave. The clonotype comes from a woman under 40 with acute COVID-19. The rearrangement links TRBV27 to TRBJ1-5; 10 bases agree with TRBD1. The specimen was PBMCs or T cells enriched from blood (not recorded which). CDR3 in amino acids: CASSFDRGRKPQHF. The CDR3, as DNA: TGTGCCAGCAGTTTTGACAGGGGGCGTAAGCCCCAGCATTTT.